This T cell receptor beta chain is from a study of type 1 regulatory T cells. TCRdb passed the reads through MiXCR, listing each CDR3 protein once. The sample includes about 62,000 distinct CDR3 sequences, roughly 60% of them seen just once. The junction had 9 bases not matched to a gene; V was cut back by 2 bases and J by 6 bases. This CDR3 comprises 15 residues. Germline V CDR1 and CDR2: SGHAT, FQDESV (reference sequence). Turning to this clonotype: No antigen is known for it.

The J gene is TRBJ2-7, the V gene TRBV11-1, with TRBD1 matching over 8 bases. Sequences were obtained from cultured non-Tr1 T cells, either the whole culture or a sorted T cell fraction (not recorded which). This receptor was obtained from a human donor in good health. In nucleotides, the CDR3 is TGTGCCAGCAGCTTAAGAACAGGGGGACGGAGCGAGCAGTACTTC. Amino acid sequence: CASSLRTGGRSEQYF.